A single sample is the source of the 11 T cell receptor beta chains below, sequenced in a study of PD-1 blockade in classical Hodgkin lymphoma. Sequenced by immunoSEQ multiplex PCR; TCRdb stores in-frame clones only, minus some. The sample yields around 150,000 clones, around 73% seen once. In every patient, relapse followed autologous stem cell transplantation, while exposure to brentuximab vedotin differed. Specimen: peripheral blood mononuclear cells (PBMCs), collected before the second cycle of nivolumab. The receptors derive from a human donor with classical Hodgkin lymphoma.

A few counts support this clone. The V gene is TRBV4-2, the J gene TRBJ2-4; the D is unclear. Germline V CDR1 and CDR2: LGHNA, YNFKEQ. The CDR3 is 16 amino acids. The V end lost 1 base, the J end lost 3 bases, and 13 bases lay between the germline ends. For the CDR3, the DNA is TGTGCCAGCAGCCAAGGTAATCAGGACGGCAAAAACATTCAGTACTTC. The encoded protein is CASSQGNQDGKNIQYF.

The chain carries TRBV10-3 and TRBJ1-1, with D perhaps TRBD1 (5 bases). The CDR3 consists of 12 residues. Germline-derived CDR1 and CDR2 are ENHRY and SYGVKD. Trimming stripped 9 bases from V and 6 bases from J, with 14 bases between. In nucleotides, the CDR3 is TGTGCCATTTCTGGGGGACGGGCTGAAGCTTTCTTT. Protein sequence: CAISGGRAEAFF.

The rearrangement links TRBV6-5 to TRBJ2-7, with a possible D match to TRBD1 (6 bases). This CDR3 has 13 residues. The V end lost 5 bases, the J end lost 2 bases, and 10 bases lay between the germline ends. Germline V CDR1 and CDR2: MNHEY, SVGAGI. Here the CDR3 DNA reads TGTGCCAGCAGTGAACAGGGCCCCTACGAGCAGTACTTC. Amino acids: CASSEQGPYEQYF.

The sample holds a few counts of this clone. The chain combines TRBV2 with TRBJ2-4; TRBD2 matches at 7 bases. The junction had 12 bases not matched to a gene; V was cut back by 11 bases and J by 5 bases. The germline V gene has CDR1 SNHLY and CDR2 FYNNEI. The CDR3 is 14 residues long. This CDR3 is CAGGGAGLQNIQYF. In DNA, the CDR3 is TGTGCCGGGGGGGGAGCGGGACTTCAAAACATTCAGTACTTC.

The rearrangement uses TRBV9 and TRBJ1-2; TRBD1 is a possible D gene (5 bases). V lost 0 bases and J 7 bases, leaving 10 bases between the germline ends. The germline V gene encodes CDR1 SGDLS and CDR2 YYNGEE. The CDR3 is 13 amino acids. In DNA form, the CDR3 reads TGTGCCAGCAGCGTAGACACCAGGGTTGGCTACACCTTC. It specifies CASSVDTRVGYTF.

This clone was detected only once. The chain joins TRBV19 to TRBJ2-5; unclear D gene. With 5 bases removed from V and 2 bases from J, the gap between germline ends came to 9 bases. Germline loops: CDR1 LNHDA, CDR2 SQIVND (reference sequence). CDR3 length: 13 amino acids. The CDR3 spells CASSYQEQETQYF. The CDR3, as DNA: TGTGCCAGTAGTTACCAGGAGCAAGAGACCCAGTACTTC.

V is TRBV11-3 and J is TRBJ2-3; a weak D match, TRBD2 (5 bases). Germline V lookup: CDR1 SGHNT, CDR2 YENEEA. The CDR3 is 13 amino acids. V shed 0 bases and J shed 5 bases, with 6 bases lying between them. The CDR3 protein is CASSLEGRDTQYF. Here the CDR3 DNA reads TGTGCCAGCAGCTTAGAGGGGAGAGATACGCAGTATTTT.

The chain recombines TRBV5-4 with TRBJ2-7; no reliable D call. Germline lookup yields CDR1 SGHNT and CDR2 YYREEE (reference sequence). V was cut by 0 bases and J by 6 bases, with 7 bases left in between. This CDR3 region has 12 residues. CDR3: CASSLEVGEQYF. CDR3 DNA sequence: TGTGCCAGCAGCTTGGAGGTAGGCGAGCAGTACTTC.

V and J are TRBV29-1 and TRBJ1-2; D is perhaps TRBD1 (6 bases). The germline V and J ends were trimmed by 5 bases and 4 bases, with 20 bases remaining between them. CDR1 and CDR2 from the germline V gene are SQVTM and ANQGSEA. The CDR3 is 15 residues long. CDR3 coding DNA: TGCAGCGTTCCCACGAAAGAGACAGGTATCTATGGCTACACCTTC. Translation: CSVPTKETGIYGYTF.

In this sample, this clone turned up a few times. Relative to the germline gene, one junction end is altered; a read error may explain this. The V call is TRBV7-2, the J call TRBJ2-7; D is ambiguous. Germline loops: CDR1 SGHTA, CDR2 FQGNSA. This CDR3 contains 11 residues. The CDR3, as DNA: TGTGCCAGCAGCTACGGTGGGTCCATGGACTTC. Residues: CASSYGGSMDF.

This clone appeared a few times. The CDR3 here is CAAHGGLGEKLFF. The CDR3 DNA reads TGTGCCGCACATGGGGGATTGGGTGAAAAACTGTTTTTT. This rearrangement joins TRBV10-3 to TRBJ1-4; D is perhaps TRBD1 (5 bases). There are 13 residues in the CDR3. V gave up 11 bases and J gave up 7 bases, with 17 bases separating them. The germline gives CDR1 ENHRY, CDR2 SYGVKD.